This T cell receptor beta chain came from a study of blood T cell repertoires in COVID-19. Whole-study context: From T cells, B-cell-depleted T cells, or PBMCs came the material, which was cDNA or gDNA.

In the authors' methods: Amplification with reference gene primers provided the estimates of nucleated cell counts. Only in-frame clones appear in the TCRdb table, and some are missing; sequencing was by immunoSEQ multiplex PCR. That table gives V, J and clone size, and the DNA gave D and trimming. The sample has tens of thousands of clones, approximately 90% seen once; the top ten hold approximately 0.74%. The CDR3 length is 14 residues. V lost 7 bases and J 0 bases, leaving 10 bases between the germline ends. The germline V gene encodes CDR1 LNHDA and CDR2 SQIVND (reference sequence). The source of this sequence is a woman aged 80 or over with acute or convalescent COVID-19. V gene TRBV19 combines with J gene TRBJ1-5; D gene ambiguous. The material sequenced was peripheral blood. CDR3: CASTPRGSNQPQHF. The DNA for the CDR3 is TGTGCCAGTACCCCGAGAGGTAGCAATCAGCCCCAGCATTTT.